These 18 T cell receptor beta chains originate from one sample sequenced in a study of cytomegalovirus exposure and HLA in healthy donors. The study ran its PCR with 60 Vbeta and 13 Jbeta primers. The table came from immunoSEQ multiplex PCR; TCRdb's copy has only in-frame clones and leaves some out. The sample has approximately 120,000 clones, 85% to 90% seen once. Sequencing input: PBMCs. The receptors stem from a woman between 25 and 40 years old in good health and CMV-seropositive.

This clone appeared a few times. The rearrangement joins TRBV30 to TRBJ1-5; TRBD1 aligns across 9 bases. The CDR3 is 15 amino acids. V lost 4 bases and J lost 4; bases outside the gene matches: 8. Germline values: CDR1 GTSNPN, CDR2 SVGIG (reference sequence). DNA for the CDR3: TGTGCCTGGAAAACCGCCGGGACAGGGAATCAGCCCCAGCATTTT. It encodes CAWKTAGTGNQPQHF.

The rearrangement uses TRBV19 and TRBJ1-1; D possibly corresponds to TRBD1 (6 bases). This CDR3 is built from 15 residues. The germline V gene encodes CDR1 LNHDA and CDR2 SQIVND (reference sequence). V was pared by 6 bases and J by 1 base, with 15 bases between. The DNA of the CDR3 is TGTGCCAGTAGGTTACAGGGTCCCCGGAACACTGAAGCTTTCTTT. Protein sequence: CASRLQGPRNTEAFF.

The rearrangement uses TRBV5-1 and TRBJ1-1; D uncertain. This CDR3 spans 14 amino acids. Trimming left V 0 bases short and J 5 bases short, with 11 bases between. Germline values: CDR1 SGHRS, CDR2 YFSETQ. The CDR3 DNA follows: TGCGCCAGCAGCTTGGGCCGGGAGGGTACTGAAGCTTTCTTT. It codes for CASSLGREGTEAFF.

Remarks on this clone: This sample includes further DNA sequences coding for the same CDR3. The chain couples TRBV5-1 to TRBJ1-1; maybe TRBD1 (5 bases). The CDR3 spans 13 residues. Germline values: CDR1 SGHRS, CDR2 YFSETQ. V gave up 0 bases and J gave up 14 bases, with 17 bases separating them. DNA of the CDR3: TGCGCCAGCAGCTTGGCGCTCAGGGATGGAGCCTTCTTT. Encoded protein: CASSLALRDGAFF.

The chain joins TRBV18 to TRBJ2-7; 8 bases fit TRBD1. This CDR3 comprises 15 residues. Germline V gene data show CDR1 as KGHSH and CDR2 as LQKENI. Trimming removed 5 bases from V and 7 bases from J; junction bases left unmatched: 13. The CDR3 reads CASSTGTGSSGEQYF. The CDR3, as DNA: TGTGCCAGCTCAACGGGGACAGGTTCCTCGGGGGAGCAGTACTTC.

The J gene is TRBJ1-6, the V gene TRBV6-1; no clear D gene. This CDR3 contains 15 residues. Per germline, CDR1 MNHNS and CDR2 SASEGT. V lost 0 bases, J lost 5 bases, and 8 bases lay in between. The chain's CDR3 is CASSEAGRNNSPLHF. The CDR3 nucleotides are TGTGCCAGCAGTGAAGCGGGGAGAAATAATTCACCCCTCCACTTT.

The chain links TRBV5-1 to TRBJ2-1; D may be TRBD2 (6 bases). Between the trimmed V and J ends, which lost 4 bases and 1 base, there was a span of 15 bases. This CDR3 is built from 16 residues. Germline V gene sequence: CDR1 SGHRS, CDR2 YFSETQ. The CDR3 DNA reads as TGCGCCAGCAGCCCGGGGACTTTTACGTCCTACAATGAGCAGTTCTTC. Amino acids: CASSPGTFTSYNEQFF.

The chain links TRBV28 to TRBJ1-2, with 8 bases identical to TRBD1. CDR3 size: 15 residues. Trimming at V came to 3 bases and at J to 4 bases, leaving 7 bases not matched to a gene. In germline, CDR1 is MDHEN, CDR2 SYDVKM. The chain's CDR3 is CASSFRGTGRYGYTF. The CDR3 nucleotides are TGTGCCAGCAGTTTTAGGGGGACAGGCCGCTATGGCTACACCTTC.

This chain uses TRBV18 with TRBJ1-4; D is perhaps TRBD1 (5 bases). The V gene lost 1 base and the J gene lost 8 bases, with 14 bases spanning the gap. Germline V CDR1 and CDR2: KGHSH, LQKENI. The CDR3 consists of 15 residues. The CDR3 bases are TGTGCCAGCTCACCACTAGGGGTGGCGGAGGAAAAACTGTTTTTT. Encoded protein: CASSPLGVAEEKLFF.

The rearrangement uses TRBV5-4 and TRBJ2-1; perhaps TRBD2 as D (5 bases). The V end lost 0 bases, the J end lost 4 bases, and 11 bases lay between the germline ends. This CDR3 spans 15 amino acids. From germline, CDR1 is SGHNT and CDR2 YYREEE (reference sequence). Here the CDR3 reads CASSLGGREYNEQFF. The CDR3 nucleotides read TGTGCCAGCAGCTTGGGGGGTCGGGAATACAATGAGCAGTTCTTC.

The genes are TRBV7-2 and TRBJ2-5; 7 bases align to TRBD1. The CDR3 length is 13 residues. V shed 5 bases and J 2 bases; nucleotides not matched to a gene: 2. Germline lookup yields CDR1 SGHTA and CDR2 FQGNSA. The CDR3 DNA follows: TGTGCCAGCAGCGTGGGACAGCAAGAGACCCAGTACTTC. It yields the protein CASSVGQQETQYF.

V usage is TRBV27 and J usage is TRBJ2-3; 12 bases fit TRBD1. With V trimmed by 4 bases and J by 2 bases, 4 bases remained unmatched. Per the germline V gene, CDR1 is MNHEY and CDR2 is SMNVEV (reference sequence). This CDR3 is built from 16 residues. The CDR3: CASSSGTGGFTDTQYF. CDR3 sequence (DNA): TGTGCCAGCAGTTCCGGGACAGGGGGCTTCACAGATACGCAGTATTTT.

In its sample, this clone was seen once. The V gene is TRBV18, the J gene TRBJ1-6; TRBD1 aligns across 7 bases. The ends lost 3 bases at V and 16 bases at J; junction bases unmatched: 9. The length of the CDR3 is 13 residues. Germline CDR1 is KGHSH and CDR2 is LQKENI. The CDR3 DNA is TGTGCCAGCTCACCTTCAGATTTGACAGGGCTCCACTTT. Its protein product is CASSPSDLTGLHF.

This clone has only a few counts. V usage is TRBV10-2 and J usage is TRBJ1-6; possibly TRBD1 for D (6 bases). The CDR3 sequence is 15 residues long. The V gene's germline CDR1 is WSHSY and CDR2 SAAADI. V dropped 3 bases and J dropped 9 bases, with 15 bases sitting between them. CDR3 nucleotides: TGCGCCAGCAGTGACAACAGGGAAGGGATTTCACCCCTCCACTTT. Protein product: CASSDNREGISPLHF.

The genes are TRBV10-3 and TRBJ2-7, with D maybe TRBD2 (7 bases). Germline CDR1 and CDR2: ENHRY and SYGVKD. V was trimmed by 11 bases and J by 3 bases, leaving 17 bases between them. This CDR3 comprises 13 residues. DNA for the CDR3: TGTGCCGTAAAGGGGGGGGGCGACTACGAGCAGTACTTC. Its protein is CAVKGGGDYEQYF.

The V gene is TRBV10-3, the J gene TRBJ1-2; D gene unclear. The CDR3 has 13 amino acids. V shed 6 bases and J shed 0 bases, with 8 bases lying between them. The germline V gene has CDR1 ENHRY and CDR2 SYGVKD. CDR3 loop: CAIRVEANYGYTF. The DNA of the CDR3 is TGTGCCATCAGGGTGGAGGCTAACTATGGCTACACCTTC.

J is TRBJ2-3 and V is TRBV5-4; 7 bases align to TRBD2. This CDR3 is built from 16 residues. The junction had 11 bases not matched to a gene; V was cut back by 4 bases and J by 3 bases. CDR1 SGHNT and CDR2 YYREEE come from the germline V gene (reference sequence). CDR3 DNA: TGTGCCAGCAGCGGCTCTAGCGGAGGCAGGACAGATACGCAGTATTTT. Translating gives CASSGSSGGRTDTQYF.

The chain couples TRBV6-6 to TRBJ1-5; TRBD1 matches at 7 bases. Germline-derived CDR1 and CDR2 are MNHNY and SVGAGI (reference sequence). Losses at the gene ends were 6 bases for V and 0 bases for J; bases not matched to a gene: 5. The CDR3 has 15 amino acids. The CDR3 DNA reads TGTGCCAGCAGCCCTAGGACAGGTAGCAATCAGCCCCAGCATTTT. Amino acids: CASSPRTGSNQPQHF.